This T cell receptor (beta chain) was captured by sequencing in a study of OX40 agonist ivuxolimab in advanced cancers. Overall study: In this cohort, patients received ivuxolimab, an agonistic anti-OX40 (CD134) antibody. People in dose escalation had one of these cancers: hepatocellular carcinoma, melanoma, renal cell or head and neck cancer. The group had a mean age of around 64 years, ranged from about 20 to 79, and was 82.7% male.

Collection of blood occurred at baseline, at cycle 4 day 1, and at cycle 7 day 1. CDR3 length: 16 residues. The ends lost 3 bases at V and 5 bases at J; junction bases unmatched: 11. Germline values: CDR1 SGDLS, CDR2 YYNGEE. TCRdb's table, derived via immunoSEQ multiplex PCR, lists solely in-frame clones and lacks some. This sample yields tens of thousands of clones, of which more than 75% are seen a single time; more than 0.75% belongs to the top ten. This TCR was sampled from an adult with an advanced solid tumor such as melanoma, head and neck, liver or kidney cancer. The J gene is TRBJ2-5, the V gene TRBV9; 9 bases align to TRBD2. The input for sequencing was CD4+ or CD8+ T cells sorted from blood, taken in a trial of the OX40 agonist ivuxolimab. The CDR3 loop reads CASSEVLAGQSETQYF. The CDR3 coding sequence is TGTGCCAGCAGCGAGGTGCTAGCGGGACAGTCGGAGACCCAGTACTTC.